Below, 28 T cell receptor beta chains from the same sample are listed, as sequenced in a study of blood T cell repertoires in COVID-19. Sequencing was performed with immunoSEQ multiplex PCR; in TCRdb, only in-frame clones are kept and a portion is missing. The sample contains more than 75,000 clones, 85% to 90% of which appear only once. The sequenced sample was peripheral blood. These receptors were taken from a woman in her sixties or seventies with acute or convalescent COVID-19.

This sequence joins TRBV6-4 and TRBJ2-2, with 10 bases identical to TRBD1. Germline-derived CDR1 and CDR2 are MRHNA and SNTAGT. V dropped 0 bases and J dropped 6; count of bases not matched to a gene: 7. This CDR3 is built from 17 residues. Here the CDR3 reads CASSDSPGQGSAGELFF. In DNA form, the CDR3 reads TGTGCCAGCAGTGACTCTCCGGGACAGGGGTCTGCCGGGGAGCTGTTTTTT.

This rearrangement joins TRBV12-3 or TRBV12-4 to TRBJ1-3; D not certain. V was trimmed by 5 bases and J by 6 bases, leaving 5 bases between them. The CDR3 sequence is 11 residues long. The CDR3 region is CASSQLNTIYF. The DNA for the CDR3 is TGTGCCAGCAGTCAACTAAACACCATATATTTT.

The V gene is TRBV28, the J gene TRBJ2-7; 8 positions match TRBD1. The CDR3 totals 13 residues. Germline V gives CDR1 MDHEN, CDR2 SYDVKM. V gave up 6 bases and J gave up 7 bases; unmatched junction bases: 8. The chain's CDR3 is CASRRQGLYEQYF. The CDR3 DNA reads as TGTGCCAGCAGGAGACAGGGGTTGTATGAGCAGTACTTC.

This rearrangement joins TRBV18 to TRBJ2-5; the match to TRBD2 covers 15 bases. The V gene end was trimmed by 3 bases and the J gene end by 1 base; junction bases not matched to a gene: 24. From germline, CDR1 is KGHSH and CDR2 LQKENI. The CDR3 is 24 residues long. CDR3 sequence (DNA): TGTGCCAGCTCACCTCGCACGAGCGGACTAGCGGGAGGGCCGGGGAGTATAGGCCAAGAGACCCAGTACTTC. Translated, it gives CASSPRTSGLAGGPGSIGQETQYF.

The CDR3 sequence is CASSVQDRLTDTQYF. The CDR3 region has the DNA TGTGCCAGCAGCGTACAGGACAGGCTCACAGATACGCAGTATTTT. This chain uses TRBV9 with TRBJ2-3; 7 bases line up with TRBD1. V was pared by 1 base and J by 2 bases, with 4 bases of the junction left unmatched. This CDR3 has 15 amino acids. The germline CDR1 and CDR2 sequences are SGDLS and YYNGEE.

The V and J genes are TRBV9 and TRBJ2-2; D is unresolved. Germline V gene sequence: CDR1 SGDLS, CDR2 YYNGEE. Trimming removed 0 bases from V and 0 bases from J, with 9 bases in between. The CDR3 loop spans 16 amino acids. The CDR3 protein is CASSVAGQSNTGELFF. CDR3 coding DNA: TGTGCCAGCAGCGTAGCTGGGCAGTCGAACACCGGGGAGCTGTTTTTT. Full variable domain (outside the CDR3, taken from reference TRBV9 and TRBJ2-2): DSGVTQTPKHLITATGQRVTLRCSPRSGDLSVYWYQQSLDQGLQFLIQYYNGEERAKGNILERFSAQQFPDLHSELNLSSLELGDSALYFCASSVAGQSNTGELFFGEGSRLTVL.

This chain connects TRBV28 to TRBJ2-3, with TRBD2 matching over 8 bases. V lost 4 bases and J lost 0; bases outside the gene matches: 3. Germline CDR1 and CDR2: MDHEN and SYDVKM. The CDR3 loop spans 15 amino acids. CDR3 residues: CASSSPSGSTDTQYF. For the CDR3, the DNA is TGTGCCAGCAGTTCGCCTAGCGGGAGCACAGATACGCAGTATTTT.

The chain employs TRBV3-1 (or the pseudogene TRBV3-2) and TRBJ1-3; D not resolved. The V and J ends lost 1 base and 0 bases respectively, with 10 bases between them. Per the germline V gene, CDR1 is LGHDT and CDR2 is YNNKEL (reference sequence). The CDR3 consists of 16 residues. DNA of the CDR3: TGTGCCAGCAGCCAAGTTCCGGGGAGCTCTGGAAACACCATATATTTT. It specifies CASSQVPGSSGNTIYF.

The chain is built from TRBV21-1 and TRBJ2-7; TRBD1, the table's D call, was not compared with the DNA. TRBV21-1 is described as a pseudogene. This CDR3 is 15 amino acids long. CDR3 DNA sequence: TGTGCCAGCAATGGAGACAGGGAAAACTCCTACGAGCAGTACTTC. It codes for CASNGDRENSYEQYF.

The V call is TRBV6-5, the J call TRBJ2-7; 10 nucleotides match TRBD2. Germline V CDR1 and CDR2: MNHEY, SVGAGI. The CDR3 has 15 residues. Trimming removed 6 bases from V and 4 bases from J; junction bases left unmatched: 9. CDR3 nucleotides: TGTGCCAGCAGAGTGGGGCTAGCGGGAGTGTACGAGCAGTACTTC. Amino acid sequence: CASRVGLAGVYEQYF.

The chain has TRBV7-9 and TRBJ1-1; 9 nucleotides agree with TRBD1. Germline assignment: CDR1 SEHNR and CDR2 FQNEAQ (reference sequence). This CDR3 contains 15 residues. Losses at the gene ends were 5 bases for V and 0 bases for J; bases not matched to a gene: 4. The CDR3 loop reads CASSTGQGLNTEAFF. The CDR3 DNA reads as TGTGCCAGCAGCACGGGACAGGGCTTGAACACTGAAGCTTTCTTT.

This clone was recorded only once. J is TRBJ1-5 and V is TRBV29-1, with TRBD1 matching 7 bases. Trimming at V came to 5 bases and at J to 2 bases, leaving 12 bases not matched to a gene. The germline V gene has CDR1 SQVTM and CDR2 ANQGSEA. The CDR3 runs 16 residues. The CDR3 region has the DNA TGCAGCGTTCTGAGGGGGACAGCCGGTCGCAATCAGCCCCAGCATTTT. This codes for CSVLRGTAGRNQPQHF.

In DNA, the CDR3 is TGCGCCAGCAGCCACCAGTCGGCGGGAGGGCCCGAGCAGTACTTC. Translating gives CASSHQSAGGPEQYF. The chain is built from TRBV5-1 and TRBJ2-7; the match to TRBD2 covers 9 bases. CDR3 length: 15 amino acids. Germline values: CDR1 SGHRS, CDR2 YFSETQ. V dropped 4 bases and J dropped 6; count of bases not matched to a gene: 11.

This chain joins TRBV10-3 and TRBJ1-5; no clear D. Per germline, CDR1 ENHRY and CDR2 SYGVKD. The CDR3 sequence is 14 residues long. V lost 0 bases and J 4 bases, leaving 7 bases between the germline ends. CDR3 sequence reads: CAISESPTNQPQHF. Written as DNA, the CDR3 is TGTGCCATCAGTGAGTCCCCTACTAATCAGCCCCAGCATTTT.

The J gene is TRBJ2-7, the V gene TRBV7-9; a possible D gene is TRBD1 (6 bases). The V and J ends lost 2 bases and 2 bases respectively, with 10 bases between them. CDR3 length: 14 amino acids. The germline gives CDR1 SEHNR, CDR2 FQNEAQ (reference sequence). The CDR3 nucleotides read TGTGCCAGCAGCTTAAGTGCAGGGGCCTACGAGCAGTACTTC. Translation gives CASSLSAGAYEQYF.

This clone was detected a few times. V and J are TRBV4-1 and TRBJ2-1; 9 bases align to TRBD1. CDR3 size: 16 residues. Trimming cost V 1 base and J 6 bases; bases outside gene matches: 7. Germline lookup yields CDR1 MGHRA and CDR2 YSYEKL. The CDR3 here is CASSQGIRDRVNEQFF. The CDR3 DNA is TGCGCCAGCAGCCAAGGGATCCGGGACAGGGTCAATGAGCAGTTCTTC.

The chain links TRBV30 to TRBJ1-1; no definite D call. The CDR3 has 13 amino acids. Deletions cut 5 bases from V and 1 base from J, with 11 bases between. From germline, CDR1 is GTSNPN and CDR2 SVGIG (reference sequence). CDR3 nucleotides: TGTGCCTGGTCGTCCGTCCGGAACACTGAAGCTTTCTTT. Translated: CAWSSVRNTEAFF.

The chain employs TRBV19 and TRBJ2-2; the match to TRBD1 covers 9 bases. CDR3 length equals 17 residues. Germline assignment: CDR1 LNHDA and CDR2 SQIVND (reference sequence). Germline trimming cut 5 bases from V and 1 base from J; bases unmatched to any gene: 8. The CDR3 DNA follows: TGTGCCAGTAGTTTATTACCGGGACAGGGGAACACCGGGGAGCTGTTTTTT. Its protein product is CASSLLPGQGNTGELFF.

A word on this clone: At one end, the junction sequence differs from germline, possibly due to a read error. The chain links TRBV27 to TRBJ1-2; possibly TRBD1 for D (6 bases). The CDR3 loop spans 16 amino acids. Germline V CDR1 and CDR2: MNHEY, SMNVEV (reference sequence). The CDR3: CASSLRSDSFPASSGF. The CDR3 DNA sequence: TGTGCCAGCAGTTTAAGATCGGACAGTTTTCCTGCTTCGTCCGGCTTC.

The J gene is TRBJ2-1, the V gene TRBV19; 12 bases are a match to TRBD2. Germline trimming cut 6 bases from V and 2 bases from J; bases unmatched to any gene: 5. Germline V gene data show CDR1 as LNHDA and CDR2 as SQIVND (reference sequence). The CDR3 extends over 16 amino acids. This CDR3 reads CASSPTSGRPYNEQFF. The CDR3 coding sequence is TGTGCCAGTAGCCCGACTAGCGGGAGACCCTACAATGAGCAGTTCTTC.

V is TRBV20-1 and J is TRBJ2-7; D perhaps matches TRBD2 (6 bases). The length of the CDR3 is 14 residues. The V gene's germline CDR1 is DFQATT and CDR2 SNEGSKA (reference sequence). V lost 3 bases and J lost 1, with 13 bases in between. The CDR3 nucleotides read TGCAGTGCTAGTGTCGGGAGCAGATCCTACGAGCAGTACTTC. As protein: CSASVGSRSYEQYF.

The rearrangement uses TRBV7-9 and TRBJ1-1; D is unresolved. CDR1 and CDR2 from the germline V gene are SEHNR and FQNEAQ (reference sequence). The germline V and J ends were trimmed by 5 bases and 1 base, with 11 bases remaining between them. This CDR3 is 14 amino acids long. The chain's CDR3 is CASSQEGRNTEAFF. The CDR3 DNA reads TGTGCCAGCAGCCAAGAGGGAAGGAACACTGAAGCTTTCTTT.

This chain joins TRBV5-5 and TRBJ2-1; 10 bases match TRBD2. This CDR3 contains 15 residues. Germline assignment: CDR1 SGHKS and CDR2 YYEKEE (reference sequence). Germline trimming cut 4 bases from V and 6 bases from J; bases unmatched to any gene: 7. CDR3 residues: CASSPVSGGINEQFF. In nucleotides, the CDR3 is TGTGCCAGCAGCCCGGTTAGCGGGGGGATCAATGAGCAGTTCTTC.

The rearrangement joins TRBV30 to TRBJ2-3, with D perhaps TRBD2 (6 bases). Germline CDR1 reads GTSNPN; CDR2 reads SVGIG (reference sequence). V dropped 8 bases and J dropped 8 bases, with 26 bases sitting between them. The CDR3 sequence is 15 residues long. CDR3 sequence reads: CARGEYRDSGVTQYF. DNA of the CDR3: TGTGCCCGTGGGGAATACCGGGACTCTGGCGTTACGCAGTATTTT.

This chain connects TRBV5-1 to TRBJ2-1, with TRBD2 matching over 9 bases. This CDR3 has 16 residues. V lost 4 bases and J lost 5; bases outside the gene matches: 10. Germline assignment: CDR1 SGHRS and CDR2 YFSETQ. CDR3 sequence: CASSPNSGRGDNEQFF. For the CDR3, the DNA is TGCGCCAGCAGCCCTAATAGCGGGAGAGGAGACAATGAGCAGTTCTTC.

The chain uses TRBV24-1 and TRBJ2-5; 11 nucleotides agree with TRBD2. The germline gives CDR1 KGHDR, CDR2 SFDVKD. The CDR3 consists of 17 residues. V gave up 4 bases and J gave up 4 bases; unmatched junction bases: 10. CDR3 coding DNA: TGTGCCACCAGTGACTCGGCTTTAGCGGGGGGGCTAGAGACCCAGTACTTC. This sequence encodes CATSDSALAGGLETQYF.

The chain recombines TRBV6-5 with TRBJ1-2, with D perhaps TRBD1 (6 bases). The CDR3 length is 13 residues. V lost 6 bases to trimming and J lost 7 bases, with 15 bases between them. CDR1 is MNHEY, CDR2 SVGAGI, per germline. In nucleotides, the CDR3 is TGTGCCAGCAGCCCGGGGGGGCCCGCTGGCTACACCTTC. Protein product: CASSPGGPAGYTF.

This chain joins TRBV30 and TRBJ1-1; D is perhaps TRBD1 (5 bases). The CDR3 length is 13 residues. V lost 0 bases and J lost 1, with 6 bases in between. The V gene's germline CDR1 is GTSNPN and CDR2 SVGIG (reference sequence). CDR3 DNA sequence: TGTGCCTGGAGTGTAGGGGCGAACACTGAAGCTTTCTTT. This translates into CAWSVGANTEAFF.